The sample holds a few counts of the clone carrying this T cell receptor beta chain. Antigen unknown. This specimen belongs to a study of blood T cells in healthy people across ages. Broader study findings: Whereas aged donors had fewer naive CD4+ cells, long-lived donors had more of them and higher diversity. Roughly linearly, TCR beta diversity per million T cells fell as age increased.

Through a sample-barcoded 5' primer and a J-beta primer mix, a second PCR was run for roughly 6 to 11 cycles. TCRdb re-derived calls from the 5' RACE reads in MiXCR, one entry per CDR3 protein. The sample shows about 780,000 distinct CDR3 sequences, roughly 46% of them seen only once. Donors ranged from about 6 to 90 years old and were healthy Caucasians in Russia. The specimen sequenced was blood. The receptor was isolated from a man older than 75 in good health.

CDR3 sequence reads: CASSQGGRGAYGYTF. DNA for the CDR3: TGTGCCAGCAGCCAAGGCGGCAGGGGGGCCTATGGCTACACCTTC. The V call is TRBV3-1, the J call TRBJ1-2; 7 positions agree with TRBD1. Trimming at V came to 1 base and at J to 4 bases, leaving 6 bases not matched to a gene. The CDR3 is made up of 15 amino acids. Per germline, CDR1 LGHDT and CDR2 YNNKEL (reference sequence). Full variable domain (rest looked up from reference TRBV3-1 and TRBJ1-2): DTAVSQTPKYLVTQMGNDKSIKCEQNLGHDTMYWYKQDSKKFLKIMFSYNNKELIINETVPNRFSPKSPDKAHLNLHINSLELGDSAVYFCASSQGGRGAYGYTFGSGTRLTVV.